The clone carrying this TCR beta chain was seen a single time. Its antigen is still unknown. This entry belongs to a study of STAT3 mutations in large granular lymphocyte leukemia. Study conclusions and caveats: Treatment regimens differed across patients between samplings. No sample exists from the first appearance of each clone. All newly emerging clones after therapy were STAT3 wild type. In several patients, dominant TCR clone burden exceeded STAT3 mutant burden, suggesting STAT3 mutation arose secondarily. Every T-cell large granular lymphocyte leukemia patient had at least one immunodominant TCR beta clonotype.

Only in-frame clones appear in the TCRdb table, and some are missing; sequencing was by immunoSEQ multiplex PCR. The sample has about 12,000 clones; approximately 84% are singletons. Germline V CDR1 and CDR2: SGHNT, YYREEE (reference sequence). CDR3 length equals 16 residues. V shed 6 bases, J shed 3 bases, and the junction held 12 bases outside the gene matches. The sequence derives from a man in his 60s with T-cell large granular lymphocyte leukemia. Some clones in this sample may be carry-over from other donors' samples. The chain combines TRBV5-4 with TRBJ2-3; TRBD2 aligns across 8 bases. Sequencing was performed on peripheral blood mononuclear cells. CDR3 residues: CASIPDSPSGTDTQYF. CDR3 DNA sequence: TGTGCCAGCATCCCGGACAGTCCTAGCGGGACAGATACGCAGTATTTT.